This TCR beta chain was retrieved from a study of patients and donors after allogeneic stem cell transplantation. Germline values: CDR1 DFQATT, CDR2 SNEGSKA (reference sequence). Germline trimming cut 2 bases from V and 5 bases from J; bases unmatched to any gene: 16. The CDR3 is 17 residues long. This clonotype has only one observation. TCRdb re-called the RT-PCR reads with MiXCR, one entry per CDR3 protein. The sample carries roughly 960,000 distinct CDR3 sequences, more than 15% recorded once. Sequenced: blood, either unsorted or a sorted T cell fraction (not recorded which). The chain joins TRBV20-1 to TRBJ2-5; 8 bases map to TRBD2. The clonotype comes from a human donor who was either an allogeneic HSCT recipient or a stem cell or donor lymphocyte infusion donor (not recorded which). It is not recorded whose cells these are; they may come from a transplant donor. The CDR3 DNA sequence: TGCAGTGCTAGATTTCTCGAAGCGGGAGTAAGGGGGGAGACCCAGTACTTC. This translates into CSARFLEAGVRGETQYF.